This T cell receptor (beta chain) derives from a study of CD8+ T cells in alopecia areata. Study at large: Treated patients were dosed with oral tofacitinib, taking 5 to 10 mg twice daily.

The investigators collected lesional scalp punch biopsies and peripheral blood from alopecia areata patients. The CDR3 is made up of 14 amino acids. The ends were cut back, 6 bases at V and 4 bases at J, with 15 bases in the middle. Germline values: CDR1 LNHDA, CDR2 SQIVND (reference sequence). RNA was extracted and reverse transcribed into cDNA as the sequencing template. Here immunoSEQ multiplex PCR was the method, and the copy in TCRdb shows in-frame clones only, minus some. The table has 130,000 to 150,000 clones, around 47% seen once. The sample consisted of CD4+ T cells sorted from blood. The chain combines TRBV19 with TRBJ2-5; tentatively, D is TRBD2 (6 bases). The receptor was isolated from a human donor with alopecia areata. The CDR3 DNA reads TGTGCCAGTAGATTGACCGGGAGCGCAGAGACCCAGTACTTC. Translated, it gives CASRLTGSAETQYF.